Each of the 16 T cell receptor beta chains below was sequenced from the same sample in a study of OX40 agonist ivuxolimab in advanced cancers. Data came from immunoSEQ multiplex PCR; TCRdb stores just in-frame clones and leaves some out. The table shows more than 50,000 clones, with roughly 83% occurring only once. The source material was CD4+ or CD8+ T cells sorted from blood, sampled in a trial of the OX40 agonist ivuxolimab. These TCRs come from an adult with an advanced solid tumor such as melanoma, head and neck, liver or kidney cancer.

The chain has TRBV11-2 and TRBJ1-1; 7 nucleotides agree with TRBD1. Germline CDR1 and CDR2: SGHAT and FQNNGV. This CDR3 is built from 14 residues. J was trimmed by 8 bases and V by 5 bases; bases with no gene match: 11. Here the CDR3 DNA reads TGTGCCAGCAGCCTAATGACAGGGACGGGGGAAGCTTTCTTT. Its protein is CASSLMTGTGEAFF.

This clone was detected a few times. The sample holds other DNA sequences that translate to the same CDR3. The chain uses TRBV11-3 and TRBJ1-6; unclear D gene. V gave up 0 bases and J gave up 0 bases, with 12 bases separating them. Looked up from germline, CDR1 is SGHNT and CDR2 is YENEEA. The CDR3 runs to 18 residues. CDR3 protein: CASSLDQGGSSYNSPLHF. The DNA of the CDR3 is TGTGCCAGCAGCTTAGATCAAGGCGGAAGCTCCTATAATTCACCCCTCCACTTT.

The V gene is TRBV6-7, the J gene TRBJ1-4, with a possible D match to TRBD1 (6 bases). TRBV6-7 falls under the ORF class, with uncertain function. This CDR3 has 15 amino acids. The V and J ends lost 8 bases and 8 bases respectively, with 21 bases between them. Here the CDR3 DNA reads TGTGCCAGCTCGCTGAGGGGGGCCACCCGGGAAAAACTGTTTTTT. It specifies CASSLRGATREKLFF.

The V gene is TRBV27, the J gene TRBJ1-5; a possible D gene is TRBD1 (5 bases). V was shortened by 7 bases and J by 0 bases, with 10 bases between the two germline ends. CDR3 length equals 14 residues. Germline CDR1 and CDR2: MNHEY and SMNVEV (reference sequence). The CDR3: CASNAGFSNQPQHF. The CDR3 coding sequence is TGTGCCAGCAACGCAGGGTTTAGCAATCAGCCCCAGCATTTT.

V and J are TRBV7-2 and TRBJ2-7; a possible D gene is TRBD2 (5 bases). V was cut by 1 base and J by 2 bases, with 9 bases left in between. This CDR3 has 14 residues. Germline V CDR1 and CDR2: SGHTA, FQGNSA. CDR3 residues: CASSLVRAAYEQYF. The CDR3 nucleotides are TGTGCCAGCAGCTTAGTGCGGGCCGCCTACGAGCAGTACTTC.

The J gene is TRBJ1-4, the V gene TRBV6-5; 7 bases align to TRBD1. The ends lost 5 bases at V and 6 bases at J; junction bases unmatched: 6. Germline V CDR1 and CDR2: MNHEY, SVGAGI. The CDR3 is made up of 14 amino acids. The CDR3 bases are TGTGCCAGCAGTAACAGGGGTCGATATGAAAAACTGTTTTTT. Translation gives CASSNRGRYEKLFF.

The chain links TRBV4-1 to TRBJ2-6; 7 nucleotides agree with TRBD2. Germline lookup yields CDR1 MGHRA and CDR2 YSYEKL. V trimming: 5 bases; J trimming: 1 base; junction bases outside the gene matches: 8. This CDR3 has 17 residues. The CDR3 loop is CASSDSGARSGANVLTF. CDR3 DNA: TGCGCCAGCAGCGACAGCGGGGCCAGATCTGGGGCCAACGTCCTGACTTTC.

This clone was recorded only once. The rearrangement links TRBV4-1 to TRBJ2-6; D gene ambiguous. The CDR3 length is 16 residues. Trimming took off 1 base at V and 4 bases at J, with 11 bases between the two ends. Germline lookup yields CDR1 MGHRA and CDR2 YSYEKL. The CDR3 bases are TGCGCCAGCAGCCAAGCCTTCGCCGGCGGGGCCAACGTCCTGACTTTC. Residues: CASSQAFAGGANVLTF.

The CDR3 DNA is TGTGCCAGCAGCTTGGGACTTGCAGATACGCAGTATTTT. Translating it yields CASSLGLADTQYF. V is TRBV7-8 and J is TRBJ2-3; possibly TRBD2 for D (6 bases). V dropped 3 bases and J dropped 4 bases, with 8 bases sitting between them. Per germline, CDR1 SGHVS and CDR2 FQNEAQ. The CDR3 length is 13 residues. Together with reference TRBV7-8 and TRBJ2-3, the CDR3 gives the full variable domain: GAGVSQSPRYKVAKRGQDVALRCDPISGHVSLFWYQQALGQGPEFLTYFQNEAQLDKSGLPSDRFFAERPEGSVSTLKIQRTQQEDSAVYLCASSLGLADTQYFGPGTRLTVL.

The gene calls are TRBV19 and TRBJ1-2; 10 positions agree with TRBD1. CDR1 and CDR2 from the germline V gene are LNHDA and SQIVND (reference sequence). J lost 7 bases, V lost 7 bases, and 12 bases had no gene match. CDR3 size: 15 residues. CDR3 nucleotide sequence: TGTGCCAGTACATCTCGACAGGGGGCGGGAGTTGGCTACACCTTC. It is translated as CASTSRQGAGVGYTF.

V and J are TRBV6-1 and TRBJ2-7; D remains unclear. The CDR3 spans 12 residues. Germline assignment: CDR1 MNHNS and CDR2 SASEGT. V dropped 1 base and J dropped 2 bases, with 3 bases sitting between them. The CDR3: CASSEGAYEQYF. CDR3 DNA sequence: TGTGCCAGCAGTGAAGGAGCCTACGAGCAGTACTTC.

The chain joins TRBV9 to TRBJ2-5; 10 nucleotides align to TRBD2. CDR1 is SGDLS, CDR2 YYNGEE, per germline. The CDR3 has 15 amino acids. After removal of 2 bases from V and 2 bases from J, the junction contained 3 bases not matched to a gene. The CDR3 loop reads CASSVGLAEQETQYF. In DNA, the CDR3 is TGTGCCAGCAGCGTTGGACTAGCGGAGCAAGAGACCCAGTACTTC. Filled out from reference TRBV9 and TRBJ2-5, the complete variable domain reads DSGVTQTPKHLITATGQRVTLRCSPRSGDLSVYWYQQSLDQGLQFLIQYYNGEERAKGNILERFSAQQFPDLHSELNLSSLELGDSALYFCASSVGLAEQETQYFGPGTRLLVL.

This clone was seen a few times. CDR3 nucleotides: TGTGCCAGCAGCTTACGGGGACAGGGTCTGGGGACCCAGTACTTC. As protein: CASSLRGQGLGTQYF. This rearrangement joins TRBV7-3 to TRBJ2-5; 9 bases line up with TRBD1. V dropped 2 bases and J dropped 7; count of bases not matched to a gene: 8. The germline gives CDR1 SGHTA, CDR2 FQGTGA. The CDR3 runs to 15 residues. The complete variable domain, with remaining parts taken from reference TRBV7-3 and TRBJ2-5, reads GAGVSQTPSNKVTEKGKYVELRCDPISGHTALYWYRQSLGQGPEFLIYFQGTGAADDSGLPNDRFFAVRPEGSVSTLKIQRTERGDSAVYLCASSLRGQGLGTQYFGPGTRLLVL.

The J gene is TRBJ2-7, the V gene TRBV28, with TRBD1 matching 8 bases. The J segment lost 1 base and the V segment lost 7 bases, leaving 6 bases of the junction unmatched. Germline values: CDR1 MDHEN, CDR2 SYDVKM. The CDR3 totals 14 residues. The CDR3 coding sequence is TGTGCCAGCAACGGACAGGGACAATCCTACGAGCAGTACTTC. This codes for CASNGQGQSYEQYF.

This sequence joins TRBV5-1 and TRBJ1-6, with D possibly TRBD1 on 6 matching bases. The V end lost 5 bases, the J end lost 7 bases, and 13 bases lay between the germline ends. CDR1 and CDR2 (germline): SGHRS, YFSETQ. The CDR3 is 14 amino acids. The CDR3 DNA reads as TGCGCCAGCAGGCGGGGGGCGCAAAATTCACCCCTCCACTTT. It yields the protein CASRRGAQNSPLHF.

This sequence joins TRBV20-1 and TRBJ2-1; tentative D call: TRBD2 (5 bases). The V gene's germline CDR1 is DFQATT and CDR2 SNEGSKA (reference sequence). The CDR3 runs to 11 residues. Trimming removed 5 bases at V and 3 bases at J, with 5 bases between. The CDR3 region is CSAGLYNEQFF. The CDR3 DNA reads TGCAGTGCTGGACTCTACAATGAGCAGTTCTTC.